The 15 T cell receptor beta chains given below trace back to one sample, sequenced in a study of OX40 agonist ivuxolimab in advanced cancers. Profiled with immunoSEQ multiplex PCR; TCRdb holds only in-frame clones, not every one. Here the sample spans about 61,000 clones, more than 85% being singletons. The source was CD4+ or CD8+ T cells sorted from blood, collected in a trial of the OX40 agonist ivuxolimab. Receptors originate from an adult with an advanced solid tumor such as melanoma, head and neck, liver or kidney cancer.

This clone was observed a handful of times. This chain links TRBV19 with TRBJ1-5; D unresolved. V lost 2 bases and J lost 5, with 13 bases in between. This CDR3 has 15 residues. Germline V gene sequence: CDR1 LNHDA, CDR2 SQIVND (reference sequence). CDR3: CASSIKVIRYQPQHF. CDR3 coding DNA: TGTGCCAGTAGTATAAAAGTCATCCGATATCAGCCCCAGCATTTT.

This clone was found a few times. The CDR3 loop reads CASTDDRGSYNSPLHF. The CDR3 coding sequence is TGCGCCAGCACCGATGACAGGGGATCCTATAATTCACCCCTCCACTTT. This chain joins TRBV10-1 and TRBJ1-6, with 8 bases fitting TRBD1. Looked up from germline, CDR1 is WNHNN and CDR2 is SYGVQD (reference sequence). The CDR3 loop spans 16 amino acids. J gave up 1 base and V 7 bases, and 6 bases lay outside the gene matches.

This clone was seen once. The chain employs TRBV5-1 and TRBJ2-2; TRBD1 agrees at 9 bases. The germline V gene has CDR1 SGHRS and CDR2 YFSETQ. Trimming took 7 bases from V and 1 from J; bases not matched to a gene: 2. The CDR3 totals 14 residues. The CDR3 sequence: CASWDRVNTGELFF. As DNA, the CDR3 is TGCGCCAGCTGGGACAGGGTGAACACCGGGGAGCTGTTTTTT. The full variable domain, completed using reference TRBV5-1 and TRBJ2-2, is KAGVTQTPRYLIKTRGQQVTLSCSPISGHRSVSWYQQTPGQGLQFLFEYFSETQRNKGNFPGRFSGRQFSNSRSEMNVSTLELGDSALYLCASWDRVNTGELFFGEGSRLTVL.

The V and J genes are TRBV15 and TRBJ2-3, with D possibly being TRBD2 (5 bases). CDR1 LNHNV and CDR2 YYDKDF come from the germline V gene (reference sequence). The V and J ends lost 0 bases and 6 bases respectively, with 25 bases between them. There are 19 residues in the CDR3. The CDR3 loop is CATSRDLTPTTTLGDTQYF. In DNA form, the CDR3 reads TGTGCCACCAGCAGAGATCTGACACCGACTACAACCCTAGGGGATACGCAGTATTTT.

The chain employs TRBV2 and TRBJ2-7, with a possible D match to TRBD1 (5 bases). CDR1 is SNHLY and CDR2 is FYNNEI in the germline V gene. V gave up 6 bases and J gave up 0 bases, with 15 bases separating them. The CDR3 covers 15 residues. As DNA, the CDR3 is TGTGCCAGCAGGAAGGTCAGGGAAATCTCCTACGAGCAGTACTTC. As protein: CASRKVREISYEQYF.

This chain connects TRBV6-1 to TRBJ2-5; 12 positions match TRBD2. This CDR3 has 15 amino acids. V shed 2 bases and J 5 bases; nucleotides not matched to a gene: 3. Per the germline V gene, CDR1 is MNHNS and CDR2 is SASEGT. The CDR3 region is CASSELAGGRETQYF. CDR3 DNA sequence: TGTGCCAGCAGTGAACTAGCGGGGGGGAGGGAGACCCAGTACTTC.

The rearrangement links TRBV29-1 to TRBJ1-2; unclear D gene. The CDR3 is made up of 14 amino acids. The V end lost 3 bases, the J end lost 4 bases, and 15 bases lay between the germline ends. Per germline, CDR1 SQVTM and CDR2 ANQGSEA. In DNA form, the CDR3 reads TGCAGCGTTGAGCGTTCGATAGGGTTCTATGGCTACACCTTC. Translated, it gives CSVERSIGFYGYTF.

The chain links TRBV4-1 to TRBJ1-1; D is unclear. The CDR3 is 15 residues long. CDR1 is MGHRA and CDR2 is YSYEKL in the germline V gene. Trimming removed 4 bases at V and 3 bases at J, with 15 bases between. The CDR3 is CASSPLRASHTEAFF. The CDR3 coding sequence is TGCGCCAGCAGCCCCCTTAGGGCCTCTCACACTGAAGCTTTCTTT.

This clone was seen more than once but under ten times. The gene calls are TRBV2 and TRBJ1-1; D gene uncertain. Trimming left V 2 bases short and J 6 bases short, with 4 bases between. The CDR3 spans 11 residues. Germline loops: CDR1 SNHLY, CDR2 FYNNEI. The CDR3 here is CASSETAEAFF. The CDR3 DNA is TGTGCCAGCAGTGAAACGGCTGAAGCTTTCTTT.

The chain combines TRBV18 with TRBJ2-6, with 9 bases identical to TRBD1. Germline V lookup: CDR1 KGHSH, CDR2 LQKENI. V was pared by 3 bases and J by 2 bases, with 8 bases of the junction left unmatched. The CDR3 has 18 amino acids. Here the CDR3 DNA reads TGTGCCAGCTCACCGGGGACAGGGCTTGGCCCTGGGGCCAACGTCCTGACTTTC. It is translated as CASSPGTGLGPGANVLTF.

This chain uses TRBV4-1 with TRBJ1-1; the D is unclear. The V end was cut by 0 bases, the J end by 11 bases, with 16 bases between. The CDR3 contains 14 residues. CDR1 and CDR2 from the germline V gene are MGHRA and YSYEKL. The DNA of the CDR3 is TGCGCCAGCAGCCAAGATCAGATTGGGCTGGGGGCTTTCTTT. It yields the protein CASSQDQIGLGAFF.

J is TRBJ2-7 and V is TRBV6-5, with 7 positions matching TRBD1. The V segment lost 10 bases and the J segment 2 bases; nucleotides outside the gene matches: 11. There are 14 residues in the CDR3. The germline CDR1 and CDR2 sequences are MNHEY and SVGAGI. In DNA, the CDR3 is TGTGCCACCCGCGCGGACAGGCTAACCTACGAGCAGTACTTC. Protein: CATRADRLTYEQYF.

In nucleotides, the CDR3 is TGTGCCAGCAGTTACTCATATAGCGGGGGGGGCAATGAGCAGTTCTTC. Translation: CASSYSYSGGGNEQFF. The chain couples TRBV6-6 to TRBJ2-1, with 11 positions matching TRBD2. V lost 0 bases, J lost 6 bases, and 4 bases stayed unmatched. The CDR3 has 16 amino acids. Germline loops: CDR1 MNHNY, CDR2 SVGAGI (reference sequence).

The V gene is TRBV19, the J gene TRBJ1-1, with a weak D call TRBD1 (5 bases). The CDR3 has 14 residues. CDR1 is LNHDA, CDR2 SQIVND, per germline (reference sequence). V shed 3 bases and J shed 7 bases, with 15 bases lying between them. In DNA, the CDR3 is TGTGCCAGTAGTATCGACCGGGACGAAATTGAAGCTTTCTTT. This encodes CASSIDRDEIEAFF.

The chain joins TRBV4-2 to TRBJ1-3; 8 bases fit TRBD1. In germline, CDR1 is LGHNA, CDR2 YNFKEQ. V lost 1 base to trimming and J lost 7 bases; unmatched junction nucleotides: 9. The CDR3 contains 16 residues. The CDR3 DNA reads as TGTGCCAGCAGCCAAGCCCAGGGGCAGGGGGCTAACACCATATATTTT. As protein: CASSQAQGQGANTIYF.